The present entry profiles one T cell receptor beta chain with its context. Its antigen is unknown. Repertoires were generated with immunoSEQ multiplex PCR, while TCRdb's copy carries only in-frame clones and drops some. The sample has about 2.4 million clones; roughly 93% are singletons. The sample comes from a study of shared clonotypes between healthy human individuals. Findings of the study overall: The study found lower generation probabilities in non-shared clonotypes than in those shared by all four donors.

This CDR3 contains 15 residues. Germline V gene sequence: CDR1 SGDLS, CDR2 YYNGEE. V trimming: 0 bases; J trimming: 4 bases; junction bases outside the gene matches: 5. V gene TRBV9 combines with J gene TRBJ2-7; TRBD2 matches 9 bases. This receptor was obtained from a young man in good health. Some clones in this sample may be carry-over from other donors' samples. The sample consisted of naive CD4+ T cells from PBMCs. Subset here: CD45RA+ positively selected. Here the CDR3 reads CASSVGREGRYEQYF. Here the CDR3 DNA reads TGTGCCAGCAGCGTAGGGCGGGAGGGCCGGTACGAGCAGTACTTC.